A single sample gave rise to the 16 T cell receptor beta chains below, sequenced in a study of cytomegalovirus exposure and HLA in healthy donors. Profiled with immunoSEQ multiplex PCR; TCRdb holds only in-frame clones, not every one. The data contain approximately 300,000 clones, roughly 85% of them singletons. Sequences were obtained from PBMCs. These TCRs come from a young woman in good health and CMV-seronegative.

The CDR3 spells CASSTTSTSSTDTQYF. CDR3 in DNA: TGTGCCAGCAGCACGACTAGCACCTCTAGCACAGATACGCAGTATTTT. J is TRBJ2-3 and V is TRBV11-2, with 7 nucleotides matching TRBD2. From germline, CDR1 is SGHAT and CDR2 FQNNGV. This CDR3 contains 16 residues. V was pared by 5 bases and J by 0 bases, with 8 bases of the junction left unmatched.

A single count supports this clone. The chain employs TRBV9 and TRBJ2-3; D is perhaps TRBD2 (6 bases). CDR3 size: 16 residues. Trimming shortened V by 0 bases and J by 0 bases, and 11 bases separated the two germline ends. Germline V lookup: CDR1 SGDLS, CDR2 YYNGEE. The chain's CDR3 is CASSVAGDLSTDTQYF. The CDR3 DNA sequence: TGTGCCAGCAGCGTAGCGGGGGACTTAAGCACAGATACGCAGTATTTT.

The genes are TRBV18 and TRBJ2-7, with D tentatively TRBD1 (5 bases). V shed 3 bases and J shed 5 bases, with 17 bases lying between them. From germline, CDR1 is KGHSH and CDR2 LQKENI. The CDR3 covers 15 residues. The CDR3 here is CASSPTQGFGHEQYF. CDR3 coding DNA: TGTGCCAGCTCACCCACCCAGGGTTTCGGGCACGAGCAGTACTTC.

CDR3 DNA sequence: TGTGCCAGCAGCCCTTACGCAGGGTGGGGAGGGGCAGATACGCAGTATTTT. Its translation: CASSPYAGWGGADTQYF. This rearrangement joins TRBV13 to TRBJ2-3; TRBD2 matches at 7 bases. Germline CDR1 reads PRHDT; CDR2 reads FYEKMQ (reference sequence). The V gene end was trimmed by 5 bases and the J gene end by 4 bases; junction bases not matched to a gene: 15. CDR3 length: 17 residues.

The count of this clone is one. The chain links TRBV2 to TRBJ1-1; D is uncertain. V shed 3 bases and J shed 0 bases, with 8 bases lying between them. The CDR3 runs to 14 residues. Germline V gene data show CDR1 as SNHLY and CDR2 as FYNNEI. The CDR3 nucleotides are TGTGCCAGCAGTGAGGATCGGGTGAACACTGAAGCTTTCTTT. Translated, it gives CASSEDRVNTEAFF.

The J gene is TRBJ2-7, the V gene TRBV30; D might be TRBD2 (5 bases). Between the trimmed V and J ends, which lost 0 bases and 6 bases, there was a span of 15 bases. This CDR3 is built from 14 residues. Germline V gives CDR1 GTSNPN, CDR2 SVGIG (reference sequence). The CDR3 protein is CAWSVQTTSSEQYF. CDR3 coding DNA: TGTGCCTGGAGTGTACAGACAACTAGTTCCGAGCAGTACTTC.

The chain uses TRBV6-1 and TRBJ1-3, with 8 bases identical to TRBD1. V lost 0 bases, J lost 4 bases, and 5 bases stayed unmatched. CDR3 length: 16 residues. Per germline, CDR1 MNHNS and CDR2 SASEGT. CDR3 nucleotide sequence: TGTGCCAGCAGTGAAGCGTCAGGGGGCACAGGAAACACCATATATTTT. Residues: CASSEASGGTGNTIYF.

This clone occurred a few times. The gene calls are TRBV15 and TRBJ2-5; 11 bases fit TRBD2. From germline, CDR1 is LNHNV and CDR2 YYDKDF (reference sequence). V lost 0 bases and J lost 2; bases outside the gene matches: 8. The CDR3 is made up of 18 amino acids. CDR3 loop: CATSRDTGLADPQETQYF. The CDR3, as DNA: TGTGCCACCAGCAGAGACACGGGACTAGCGGACCCACAAGAGACCCAGTACTTC. Full variable domain (outside the CDR3, taken from reference TRBV15 and TRBJ2-5): DAMVIQNPRYQVTQFGKPVTLSCSQTLNHNVMYWYQQKSSQAPKLLFHYYDKDFNNEADTPDNFQSRRPNTSFCFLDIRSPGLGDTAMYLCATSRDTGLADPQETQYFGPGTRLLVL.

The J gene is TRBJ1-2, the V gene TRBV27; 9 positions agree with TRBD1. The CDR3 loop spans 13 amino acids. Germline-derived CDR1 and CDR2 are MNHEY and SMNVEV (reference sequence). Losses at the gene ends were 5 bases for V and 7 bases for J; bases not matched to a gene: 5. The CDR3 DNA sequence: TGTGCCAGCAGTCACCGGGACAGGGCTGGCTACACCTTC. Protein sequence: CASSHRDRAGYTF.

This clone is a singleton in its sample. V and J are TRBV29-1 and TRBJ2-1; D gene uncertain. V lost 2 bases and J 2 bases, leaving 10 bases between the germline ends. The CDR3 runs to 14 residues. Germline V gives CDR1 SQVTM, CDR2 ANQGSEA. The CDR3 is CSVESRVTYNEQFF. The CDR3 DNA is TGCAGCGTTGAATCCCGGGTGACCTACAATGAGCAGTTCTTC.

The genes are TRBV23-1 and TRBJ1-2, with a weak D call TRBD1 (5 bases). TRBV23-1 is identified as an open reading frame with a role that is uncertain. Trimming removed 2 bases at V and 6 bases at J, with 19 bases between. The CDR3 contains 16 residues. CDR3 DNA sequence: TGCGCCAGCAGTCAACCCGACAGCCCCCCAACTAATGGCTACACCTTC. This encodes CASSQPDSPPTNGYTF.

The chain employs TRBV19 and TRBJ2-1; D is perhaps TRBD2 (6 bases). The germline CDR1 and CDR2 sequences are LNHDA and SQIVND (reference sequence). Trimming pared 1 base from V and 9 bases from J, leaving 16 bases between. The CDR3 spans 15 residues. The CDR3 region is CASSIGGVASGEQFF. For the CDR3, the DNA is TGTGCCAGTAGTATAGGGGGGGTAGCCTCAGGTGAGCAGTTCTTC.

This clone showed up just a few times. V and J are TRBV19 and TRBJ1-5; D possibly corresponds to TRBD1 (6 bases). The CDR3 runs 13 residues. CDR1 is LNHDA, CDR2 SQIVND, per germline (reference sequence). Trimming took off 9 bases at V and 7 bases at J, with 16 bases between the two ends. CDR3 amino acids: CASRGGGSQPQHF. CDR3 DNA sequence: TGTGCCAGCCGGGGAGGGGGGAGCCAGCCCCAGCATTTT.

CDR3 DNA sequence: TGTGCCAGCAGCGTAGGGTGGCGGGAGGGTCGCACAGATACGCAGTATTTT. Encoded protein: CASSVGWREGRTDTQYF. The chain combines TRBV9 with TRBJ2-3, with 9 bases lining up with TRBD2. The germline V gene has CDR1 SGDLS and CDR2 YYNGEE. V gave up 0 bases and J gave up 1 base; unmatched junction bases: 6. CDR3 length: 17 residues.

V is TRBV11-2 and J is TRBJ2-5, with TRBD2 identical over 8 bases. The V gene's germline CDR1 is SGHAT and CDR2 FQNNGV. V lost 3 bases to trimming and J lost 0 bases; unmatched junction nucleotides: 3. This CDR3 spans 15 amino acids. CDR3 loop: CASSLGSGNQETQYF. The CDR3 DNA reads as TGTGCCAGCAGCTTGGGTAGCGGGAACCAAGAGACCCAGTACTTC.

The rearrangement links TRBV2 to TRBJ2-2; 14 bases map to TRBD2. CDR3 length equals 19 residues. In germline, CDR1 is SNHLY, CDR2 FYNNEI. With V trimmed by 4 bases and J by 2 bases, 9 bases remained unmatched. The CDR3 sequence is CASSVPGTSGSFNTGELFF. The CDR3 nucleotides are TGTGCCAGCAGTGTCCCCGGGACTAGCGGGAGTTTCAACACCGGGGAGCTGTTTTTT.